This entry lists 25 T cell receptor beta chains sequenced from one sample in a study of blood T cell repertoires in COVID-19. Data came from immunoSEQ multiplex PCR; TCRdb stores just in-frame clones and leaves some out. Of 270,000 or so clones in the sample, 82% are singletons; the top ten hold less than 4%. The sample consisted of peripheral blood. These receptors originate from a woman between 18 and 30 years old with acute or convalescent COVID-19.

This clone has only one observation. The CDR3 loop reads CASTRVGTSGSSYNEQFF. The CDR3 nucleotides read TGTGCCAGTACCAGAGTAGGGACTAGCGGGAGCTCCTACAATGAGCAGTTCTTC. The chain recombines TRBV19 with TRBJ2-1; 14 bases line up with TRBD2. This CDR3 has 18 amino acids. V was clipped by 7 bases and J by 0 bases; unmatched bases: 8. The germline gives CDR1 LNHDA, CDR2 SQIVND (reference sequence).

This clone appeared once. The chain combines TRBV7-2 with TRBJ2-5; maybe TRBD2 (6 bases). The CDR3 extends over 14 amino acids. Looked up from germline, CDR1 is SGHTA and CDR2 is FQGNSA. The V end lost 0 bases, the J end lost 4 bases, and 9 bases lay between the germline ends. The CDR3 coding sequence is TGTGCCAGCAGCTTAGCGCTCGGGGGAGAGACCCAGTACTTC. It translates to CASSLALGGETQYF.

CDR3 nucleotides: TGTGCCAGCAGCCCGCGGGACGGCTCCTACGAGCAGTACTTC. As protein: CASSPRDGSYEQYF. This chain connects TRBV7-9 to TRBJ2-7; D is perhaps TRBD2 (6 bases). Trimming pared 5 bases from V and 0 bases from J, leaving 11 bases between. Germline V gives CDR1 SEHNR, CDR2 FQNEAQ (reference sequence). The CDR3 has 14 amino acids.

The J gene is TRBJ2-4, the V gene TRBV11-2; 9 bases fit TRBD2. The J segment lost 0 bases and the V segment lost 1 base, leaving 10 bases of the junction unmatched. The germline V gene has CDR1 SGHAT and CDR2 FQNNGV. CDR3 length equals 19 residues. This chain's CDR3 is CASSLVWREGRIAKNIQYF. The CDR3 DNA reads as TGTGCCAGCAGCTTAGTCTGGCGGGAGGGCCGAATAGCCAAAAACATTCAGTACTTC.

The V and J genes are TRBV7-9 and TRBJ1-1; 9 bases match TRBD1. Germline CDR1 SEHNR, CDR2 FQNEAQ (reference sequence). This CDR3 contains 14 residues. The V gene end was trimmed by 3 bases and the J gene end by 4 bases; junction bases not matched to a gene: 3. The CDR3 region is CASSFSDRGTEAFF. The CDR3 DNA sequence: TGTGCCAGCAGCTTTTCGGACAGGGGCACTGAAGCTTTCTTT.

The table lists this clone with a few counts. This chain connects TRBV6-4 to TRBJ1-6, with a tentative D call TRBD1 (6 bases). The CDR3 consists of 15 residues. Trimming took 2 bases from V and 7 from J, leaving 12 bases between them. From germline, CDR1 is MRHNA and CDR2 SNTAGT. As DNA, the CDR3 is TGTGCCAGCAGTGACGGCAGGGGAGGGAATTCACCCCTCCACTTT. Amino acid sequence: CASSDGRGGNSPLHF.

The chain carries TRBV27 and TRBJ2-3; TRBD2 aligns across 14 bases. V lost 3 bases and J lost 3; bases outside the gene matches: 11. Germline V gene lookup returns CDR1 MNHEY and CDR2 SMNVEV (reference sequence). The CDR3 totals 19 residues. CDR3: CASSFGTSGRSFRTDTQYF. The CDR3 nucleotides read TGTGCCAGCAGTTTCGGGACTAGCGGGAGATCGTTCCGAACAGATACGCAGTATTTT.

This sequence joins TRBV9 and TRBJ1-2; no clear D. CDR1 SGDLS and CDR2 YYNGEE come from the germline V gene. CDR3 length equals 13 residues. Trimming shortened V by 3 bases and J by 5 bases, and 11 bases separated the two germline ends. CDR3 amino acids: CASSAQRSYGYTF. CDR3 in DNA: TGTGCCAGCAGCGCACAAAGGAGTTATGGCTACACCTTC.

The chain employs TRBV19 and TRBJ2-2, with TRBD1 matching 9 bases. Germline V gives CDR1 LNHDA, CDR2 SQIVND (reference sequence). The CDR3 has 14 amino acids. V was pared by 6 bases and J by 2 bases, with 1 base of the junction left unmatched. The CDR3 here is CASRDRGNTGELFF. The CDR3 bases are TGTGCCAGTAGGGACAGGGGAAACACCGGGGAGCTGTTTTTT. Full variable domain (missing parts from reference TRBV19 and TRBJ2-2): DGGITQSPKYLFRKEGQNVTLSCEQNLNHDAMYWYRQDPGQGLRLIYYSQIVNDFQKGDIAEGYSVSREKKESFPLTVTSAQKNPTAFYLCASRDRGNTGELFFGEGSRLTVL.

This clone was seen only once. CDR3 in DNA: TGTGCCAGCAGCCTCTCAGGGCGAGAAAAACTGTTTTTT. This gives the protein CASSLSGREKLFF. This chain uses TRBV3-1 (or the pseudogene TRBV3-2) with TRBJ1-4; a possible D gene is TRBD1 (5 bases). There are 13 residues in the CDR3. Between the trimmed V and J ends, which lost 4 bases and 8 bases, there was a span of 11 bases. The V gene's germline CDR1 is LGHDT and CDR2 YNNKEL (reference sequence).

The chain uses TRBV4-2 and TRBJ2-1, with TRBD1 matching 10 bases. The CDR3 covers 16 residues. The V segment lost 2 bases and the J segment 6 bases; nucleotides outside the gene matches: 7. Germline V gives CDR1 LGHNA, CDR2 YNFKEQ. CDR3 nucleotides: TGTGCCAGCAGCCAACCGGACAGGGGGGAGGTCAATGAGCAGTTCTTC. Protein: CASSQPDRGEVNEQFF.

The chain has TRBV28 and TRBJ1-3; a weak D match, TRBD1 (5 bases). This CDR3 contains 13 residues. V lost 8 bases to trimming and J lost 4 bases, with 12 bases between them. Germline V gene sequence: CDR1 MDHEN, CDR2 SYDVKM. Written as DNA, the CDR3 is TGTGCCAGCGGGCCCGGGGGGGGAAACACCATATATTTT. Amino acid sequence: CASGPGGGNTIYF. Based on the CDR3 plus reference TRBV28 and TRBJ1-3, the full variable domain is DVKVTQSSRYLVKRTGEKVFLECVQDMDHENMFWYRQDPGLGLRLIYFSYDVKMKEKGDIPEGYSVSREKKERFSLILESASTNQTSMYLCASGPGGGNTIYFGEGSWLTVV.

The V and J genes are TRBV29-1 and TRBJ1-1; 9 nucleotides agree with TRBD1. Losses at the gene ends were 7 bases for V and 4 bases for J; bases not matched to a gene: 4. Germline CDR1 SQVTM, CDR2 ANQGSEA. The CDR3 loop spans 12 amino acids. DNA of the CDR3: TGCAGCGCAGACAGGGGGAGCACTGAAGCTTTCTTT. Protein: CSADRGSTEAFF. Using reference TRBV29-1 and TRBJ1-1 for the parts outside the CDR3, the full variable domain is SAVISQKPSRDICQRGTSLTIQCQVDSQVTMMFWYRQQPGQSLTLIATANQGSEATYESGFVIDKFPISRPNLTFSTLTVSNMSPEDSSIYLCSADRGSTEAFFGQGTRLTVV.

The chain is built from TRBV6-1 and TRBJ2-3; no reliable D call. CDR3 size: 15 residues. Germline loops: CDR1 MNHNS, CDR2 SASEGT. V was pared by 3 bases and J by 3 bases, with 13 bases between. CDR3 residues: CASSDVGFGTDTQYF. The DNA of the CDR3 is TGTGCCAGCAGTGACGTGGGCTTTGGGACAGATACGCAGTATTTT.

V and J are TRBV29-1 and TRBJ1-1; the match to TRBD1 covers 8 bases. Per germline, CDR1 SQVTM and CDR2 ANQGSEA. With V trimmed by 6 bases and J by 6 bases, 9 bases remained unmatched. The CDR3 loop spans 13 amino acids. CDR3 sequence (DNA): TGCAGCGTCGCCACAGGGGGGGTAGCTGAAGCTTTCTTT. Protein: CSVATGGVAEAFF. Looking up the rest from reference TRBV29-1 and TRBJ1-1 gives the full variable domain: SAVISQKPSRDICQRGTSLTIQCQVDSQVTMMFWYRQQPGQSLTLIATANQGSEATYESGFVIDKFPISRPNLTFSTLTVSNMSPEDSSIYLCSVATGGVAEAFFGQGTRLTVV.

This clone was recorded a few times. The V call is TRBV19, the J call TRBJ1-2; TRBD1 matches 10 bases. CDR1 is LNHDA, CDR2 SQIVND, per germline (reference sequence). The CDR3 contains 16 residues. V dropped 4 bases and J dropped 6; count of bases not matched to a gene: 11. The DNA of the CDR3 is TGTGCCAGTAGTACCAGAGCCGGGACAGGGGAGGATGGCTACACCTTC. This gives the protein CASSTRAGTGEDGYTF.

This rearrangement joins TRBV10-3 to TRBJ1-2; no reliable D call. The CDR3 covers 15 residues. Germline V lookup: CDR1 ENHRY, CDR2 SYGVKD. Trimming left V 3 bases short and J 4 bases short, with 15 bases between. CDR3 in amino acids: CAISDEYLARYGYTF. As DNA, the CDR3 is TGTGCCATCAGTGATGAGTACCTTGCCCGCTATGGCTACACCTTC.

V is TRBV5-6 and J is TRBJ1-2, with TRBD1 matching over 8 bases. The CDR3 has 16 amino acids. V lost 0 bases to trimming and J lost 5 bases; unmatched junction nucleotides: 9. CDR1 and CDR2 (germline): SGHDT, YYEEEE. CDR3 DNA: TGTGCCAGCAGCTTGGCCAGTGGCAGGGGGCCTTATGGCTACACCTTC. This codes for CASSLASGRGPYGYTF.

The gene calls are TRBV28 and TRBJ1-5; 7 bases line up with TRBD1. V dropped 4 bases and J dropped 3; count of bases not matched to a gene: 3. The CDR3 sequence is 14 residues long. Germline V lookup: CDR1 MDHEN, CDR2 SYDVKM. The CDR3 region is CASSSGQVNQPQHF. The CDR3 DNA sequence: TGTGCCAGCAGTTCTGGACAGGTCAATCAGCCCCAGCATTTT. Full variable domain (outside the CDR3, taken from reference TRBV28 and TRBJ1-5): DVKVTQSSRYLVKRTGEKVFLECVQDMDHENMFWYRQDPGLGLRLIYFSYDVKMKEKGDIPEGYSVSREKKERFSLILESASTNQTSMYLCASSSGQVNQPQHFGDGTRLSIL.

This clone appeared once. The J gene is TRBJ2-2, the V gene TRBV6-4; D gene uncertain. The CDR3 sequence is 14 residues long. Germline CDR1 MRHNA, CDR2 SNTAGT. V lost 4 bases and J lost 2, with 8 bases in between. CDR3 protein: CASSVLSNTGELFF. CDR3 nucleotide sequence: TGTGCCAGCAGTGTATTGTCCAACACCGGGGAGCTGTTTTTT.

This clone was counted only a few times. The chain links TRBV19 to TRBJ1-2; the D is unclear. CDR1 and CDR2 from the germline V gene are LNHDA and SQIVND (reference sequence). The CDR3 is 12 amino acids. Between the trimmed V and J ends, which lost 5 bases and 4 bases, there was a span of 8 bases. The CDR3 sequence is CASSQQSYGYTF. CDR3 in DNA: TGTGCCAGTAGTCAACAAAGCTATGGCTACACCTTC.

This sequence joins TRBV5-1 and TRBJ1-1; 7 bases fit TRBD1. This CDR3 comprises 16 residues. J was trimmed by 3 bases and V by 0 bases; bases with no gene match: 8. CDR1 and CDR2 from the germline V gene are SGHRS and YFSETQ. The CDR3 DNA follows: TGCGCCAGCAGCTTGGGACAGGGAATTGGGGACACTGAAGCTTTCTTT. This sequence encodes CASSLGQGIGDTEAFF.

The chain uses TRBV11-2 and TRBJ1-1; 9 positions match TRBD1. The length of the CDR3 is 14 residues. V was clipped by 2 bases and J by 5 bases; unmatched bases: 3. Germline CDR1 SGHAT, CDR2 FQNNGV. The CDR3 loop is CASSLRTGETEAFF. The CDR3 DNA follows: TGTGCCAGCAGCTTAAGGACAGGGGAAACTGAAGCTTTCTTT.

The rearrangement uses TRBV7-9 and TRBJ2-2; 8 nucleotides line up with TRBD2. CDR3 size: 14 residues. The germline gives CDR1 SEHNR, CDR2 FQNEAQ (reference sequence). Germline trimming cut 5 bases from V and 6 bases from J; bases unmatched to any gene: 5. For the CDR3, the DNA is TGTGCCAGCAGCCCCTGGACTAGCCCCGGGGAGCTGTTTTTT. It encodes CASSPWTSPGELFF.

About this clone: The same CDR3 is also encoded by other DNA sequences in this sample. CDR3 sequence reads: CASSIGQGLPEAFF. The CDR3 DNA follows: TGTGCCAGTAGCATTGGACAGGGGTTACCTGAAGCTTTCTTT. V and J are TRBV19 and TRBJ1-1; TRBD1 matches at 9 bases. CDR3 length: 14 amino acids. Unmatched junction bases numbered 8, after V lost 6 bases and J lost 6 bases. The germline V gene encodes CDR1 LNHDA and CDR2 SQIVND (reference sequence).